A single sample gave rise to the 19 T cell receptor beta chains below, sequenced in a study of cytomegalovirus exposure and HLA in healthy donors. Some clones are missing from TCRdb's copy, which holds only in-frame ones; the method was immunoSEQ multiplex PCR. The table records 230,000 or so clones, 70% to 90% of them present only once. Sequenced: PBMCs. The receptors originated from a woman aged 18 to 35 in good health and CMV-seronegative.

The chain combines TRBV5-1 with TRBJ2-6, with 10 positions matching TRBD1. V lost 0 bases to trimming and J lost 11 bases; unmatched junction nucleotides: 5. Germline lookup yields CDR1 SGHRS and CDR2 YFSETQ. This CDR3 contains 15 residues. CDR3 nucleotides: TGCGCCAGCAGCTTGGCCTTGGGACAGGGGTACGTCCTGACTTTC. It encodes CASSLALGQGYVLTF.

The chain recombines TRBV4-1 with TRBJ2-7; 7 bases match TRBD2. The germline gives CDR1 MGHRA, CDR2 YSYEKL. V lost 1 base, J lost 3 bases, and 3 bases stayed unmatched. This CDR3 has 14 amino acids. CDR3 sequence: CASSQVRGDYEQYF. As DNA, the CDR3 is TGCGCCAGCAGCCAAGTTCGGGGGGACTACGAGCAGTACTTC.

This chain links TRBV30 with TRBJ1-5, with 7 bases matching TRBD1. V lost 1 base, J lost 1 base, and 4 bases stayed unmatched. The CDR3 consists of 15 residues. Germline values: CDR1 GTSNPN, CDR2 SVGIG (reference sequence). The CDR3 nucleotides read TGTGCCTGGAGTGCGATGACAGGGAGCAATCAGCCCCAGCATTTT. It codes for CAWSAMTGSNQPQHF. Together with reference TRBV30 and TRBJ1-5, the CDR3 gives the full variable domain: SQTIHQWPATLVQPVGSPLSLECTVEGTSNPNLYWYRQAAGRGLQLLFYSVGIGQISSEVPQNLSASRPQDRQFILSSKKLLLSDSGFYLCAWSAMTGSNQPQHFGDGTRLSIL.

This clone was recorded only once. The J gene is TRBJ2-6, the V gene TRBV10-3; 8 bases map to TRBD2. J lost 0 bases, V lost 6 bases, and 10 bases had no gene match. CDR1 and CDR2 (germline): ENHRY, SYGVKD. This CDR3 has 18 residues. The CDR3 reads CAIRPGGGSSSGANVLTF. CDR3 nucleotide sequence: TGTGCCATCAGACCCGGCGGGGGGTCAAGCTCTGGGGCCAACGTCCTGACTTTC.

This chain links TRBV28 with TRBJ1-2; D is uncertain. Germline assignment: CDR1 MDHEN and CDR2 SYDVKM. CDR3 size: 13 residues. V lost 0 bases and J lost 8, with 10 bases in between. This chain's CDR3 is CASSLWPVGGYTF. The CDR3 nucleotides are TGTGCCAGCAGTTTATGGCCCGTCGGGGGCTACACCTTC.

At least ten counts were recorded for this clone. This chain connects TRBV4-2 to TRBJ2-7; 7 nucleotides line up with TRBD2. Germline values: CDR1 LGHNA, CDR2 YNFKEQ. The trim removed 3 bases at V and 5 bases at J, leaving 7 bases unmatched. CDR3 length: 14 residues. The CDR3 sequence is CASSQGGESDEQYF. The CDR3 DNA reads TGTGCCAGCAGCCAGGGAGGGGAATCTGACGAGCAGTACTTC.

This clone was detected once. This rearrangement joins TRBV28 to TRBJ1-1; D remains ambiguous. Germline V CDR1 and CDR2: MDHEN, SYDVKM. V lost 6 bases to trimming and J lost 7 bases, with 12 bases between them. This CDR3 has 12 amino acids. The CDR3, as DNA: TGTGCCAGCAGCCCGGGAGGGATTGAAGCTTTCTTT. It specifies CASSPGGIEAFF.

The chain's CDR3 is CATSAGFLYEQYF. The DNA for the CDR3 is TGTGCCACATCCGCGGGCTTTCTTTACGAGCAGTACTTC. The chain uses TRBV7-2 and TRBJ2-7, with D perhaps TRBD2 (5 bases). The germline V gene encodes CDR1 SGHTA and CDR2 FQGNSA. Trimming pared 10 bases from V and 4 bases from J, leaving 17 bases between. CDR3 length: 13 residues.

This clone was found once. V usage is TRBV4-1 and J usage is TRBJ2-3; TRBD2 matches 10 bases. The CDR3 has 16 amino acids. Looked up from germline, CDR1 is MGHRA and CDR2 is YSYEKL. Losses at the gene ends were 4 bases for V and 2 bases for J; bases not matched to a gene: 6. Written as DNA, the CDR3 is TGCGCCAGCAGCCCCGTACTAGCGGGACTCACAGATACGCAGTATTTT. The encoded protein is CASSPVLAGLTDTQYF.

The CDR3 is CASSLAAGNTGELFF. CDR3 DNA sequence: TGTGCCAGCAGCTTAGCTGCAGGAAACACCGGGGAGCTGTTTTTT. The gene calls are TRBV13 and TRBJ2-2; D remains unclear. Trimming left V 1 base short and J 2 bases short, with 8 bases between. Per germline, CDR1 PRHDT and CDR2 FYEKMQ (reference sequence). CDR3 length equals 15 residues.

The chain carries TRBV29-1 and TRBJ2-3; 8 bases line up with TRBD1. This CDR3 spans 12 amino acids. The V gene's germline CDR1 is SQVTM and CDR2 ANQGSEA. Trimming at V came to 7 bases and at J to 3 bases, leaving 3 bases not matched to a gene. The DNA of the CDR3 is TGCAGCGCAAGACAGGGGACAGATACGCAGTATTTT. It translates to CSARQGTDTQYF.

The V gene is TRBV7-9, the J gene TRBJ1-5; 8 nucleotides agree with TRBD1. Trimming at V came to 5 bases and at J to 6 bases, leaving 9 bases not matched to a gene. The CDR3 consists of 15 residues. Per germline, CDR1 SEHNR and CDR2 FQNEAQ (reference sequence). CDR3 sequence reads: CASSQDQGASQPQHF. In nucleotides, the CDR3 is TGTGCCAGCAGCCAAGATCAGGGGGCCAGTCAGCCCCAGCATTTT.

Points on this clone: A read error may explain this, as a much larger clone is one base away. The genes are TRBV11-2 and TRBJ1-1; D not certain. The germline V gene encodes CDR1 SGHAT and CDR2 FQNNGV. The CDR3 has 13 residues. With 0 bases removed from V and 1 base from J, the gap between germline ends came to 3 bases. DNA of the CDR3: TGTGCCAGCAGCTTAGACTGGAACACTGAAGCTTTCTTT. It translates to CASSLDWNTEAFF.

This clone was found once. The chain has TRBV18 and TRBJ2-7; D remains unclear. The germline CDR1 and CDR2 sequences are KGHSH and LQKENI. The V end was cut by 3 bases, the J end by 6 bases, with 12 bases between. This CDR3 is 13 amino acids long. CDR3 protein: CASSPISLGEQYF. In DNA, the CDR3 is TGTGCCAGCTCACCCATCAGTCTAGGCGAGCAGTACTTC.

V is TRBV7-9 and J is TRBJ2-1, with D possibly matching TRBD2 (6 bases). Germline assignment: CDR1 SEHNR and CDR2 FQNEAQ (reference sequence). V was shortened by 5 bases and J by 8 bases, with 13 bases between the two germline ends. The CDR3 loop spans 13 amino acids. The CDR3 DNA sequence: TGTGCCAGCAGCCCTAAGTCGGGAGATGAGCAGTTCTTC. It yields the protein CASSPKSGDEQFF.

V and J are TRBV27 and TRBJ1-1; D perhaps matches TRBD1 (5 bases). Germline lookup yields CDR1 MNHEY and CDR2 SMNVEV (reference sequence). Trimming took 5 bases from V and 4 from J, leaving 11 bases between them. The CDR3 runs 13 residues. The DNA for the CDR3 is TGTGCCAGCAGTCTTTCTGACAGCACTGAAGCTTTCTTT. Encoded protein: CASSLSDSTEAFF.

This clone was found a few times. The chain employs TRBV2 and TRBJ2-7, with D perhaps TRBD1 (6 bases). This CDR3 comprises 14 residues. V lost 6 bases to trimming and J lost 3 bases, with 15 bases between them. CDR1 and CDR2 from the germline V gene are SNHLY and FYNNEI. CDR3: CASSLRGNHYEQYF. Here the CDR3 DNA reads TGTGCCAGCAGCCTCAGGGGAAACCACTACGAGCAGTACTTC.

The gene calls are TRBV6-5 and TRBJ2-7; maybe TRBD2 (5 bases). The CDR3 spans 11 residues. V lost 5 bases and J 7 bases, leaving 9 bases between the germline ends. Germline V gene data show CDR1 as MNHEY and CDR2 as SVGAGI. This chain's CDR3 is CASSRGEEQYF. The DNA of the CDR3 is TGTGCCAGCAGTCGGGGTGAGGAGCAGTACTTC.

Points on this clone: The junction departs from germline at one end; a sequencing error may be responsible. The rearrangement uses TRBV7-7 and TRBJ2-7; 12 bases fit TRBD2. Germline-derived CDR1 and CDR2 are SSHAT and FNYEAQ (reference sequence). This CDR3 has 14 amino acids. DNA for the CDR3: TGTGCTAGCAGCCCTAGCGGGAGGGGTGACGAGCAGTACTTC. This encodes CASSPSGRGDEQYF.